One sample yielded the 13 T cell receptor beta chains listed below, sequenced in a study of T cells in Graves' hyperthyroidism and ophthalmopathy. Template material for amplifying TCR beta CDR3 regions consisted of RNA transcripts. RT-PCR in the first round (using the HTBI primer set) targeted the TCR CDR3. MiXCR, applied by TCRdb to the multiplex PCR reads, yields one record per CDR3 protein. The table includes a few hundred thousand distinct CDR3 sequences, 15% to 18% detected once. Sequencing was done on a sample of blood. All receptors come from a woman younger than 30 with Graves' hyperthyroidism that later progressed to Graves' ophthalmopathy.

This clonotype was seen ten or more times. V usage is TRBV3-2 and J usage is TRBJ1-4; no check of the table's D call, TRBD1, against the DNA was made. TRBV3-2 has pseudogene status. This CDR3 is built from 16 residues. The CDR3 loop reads CASSQPGQGENEKLFF. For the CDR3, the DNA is TGTGCCAGCAGCCAGCCGGGACAGGGAGAGAATGAAAAACTGTTTTTT.

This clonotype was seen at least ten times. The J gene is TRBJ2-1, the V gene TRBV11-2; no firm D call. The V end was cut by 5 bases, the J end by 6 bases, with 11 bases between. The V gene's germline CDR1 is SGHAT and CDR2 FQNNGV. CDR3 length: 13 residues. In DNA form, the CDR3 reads TGTGCCAGCAGCCGGGCGTCGGGCAATGAGCAGTTCTTC. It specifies CASSRASGNEQFF.

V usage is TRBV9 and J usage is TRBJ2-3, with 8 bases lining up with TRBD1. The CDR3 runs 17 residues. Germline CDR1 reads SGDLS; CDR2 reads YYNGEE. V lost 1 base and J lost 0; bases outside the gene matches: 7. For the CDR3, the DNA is TGTGCCAGCAGCGTATATTCCTGGACAGGGAGCACAGATACGCAGTATTTT. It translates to CASSVYSWTGSTDTQYF.

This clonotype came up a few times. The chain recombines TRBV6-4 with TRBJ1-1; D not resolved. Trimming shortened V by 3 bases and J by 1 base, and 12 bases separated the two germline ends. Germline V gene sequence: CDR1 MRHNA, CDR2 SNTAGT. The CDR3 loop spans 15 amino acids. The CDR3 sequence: CASSDVGTRNTEAFF. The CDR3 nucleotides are TGTGCCAGCAGTGATGTCGGAACCAGGAACACTGAAGCTTTCTTT.

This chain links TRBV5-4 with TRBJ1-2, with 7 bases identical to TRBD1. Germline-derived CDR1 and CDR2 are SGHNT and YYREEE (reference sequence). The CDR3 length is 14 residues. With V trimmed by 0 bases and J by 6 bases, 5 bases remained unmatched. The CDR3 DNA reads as TGTGCCAGCAGCTTGGTATCAGGGGGGAATGGCTACACCTTC. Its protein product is CASSLVSGGNGYTF. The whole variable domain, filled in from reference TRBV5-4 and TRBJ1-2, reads ETGVTQSPTHLIKTRGQQVTLRCSSQSGHNTVSWYQQALGQGPQFIFQYYREEENGRGNFPPRFSGLQFPNYSSELNVNALELDDSALYLCASSLVSGGNGYTFGSGTRLTVV.

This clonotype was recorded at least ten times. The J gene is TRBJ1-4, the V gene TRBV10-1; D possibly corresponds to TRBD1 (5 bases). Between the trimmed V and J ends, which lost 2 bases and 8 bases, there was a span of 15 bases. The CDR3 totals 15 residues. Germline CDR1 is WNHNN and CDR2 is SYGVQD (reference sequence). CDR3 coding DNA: TGCGCCAGCAGTGAGCTGGGACGGATGGAGGAAAAACTGTTTTTT. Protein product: CASSELGRMEEKLFF.

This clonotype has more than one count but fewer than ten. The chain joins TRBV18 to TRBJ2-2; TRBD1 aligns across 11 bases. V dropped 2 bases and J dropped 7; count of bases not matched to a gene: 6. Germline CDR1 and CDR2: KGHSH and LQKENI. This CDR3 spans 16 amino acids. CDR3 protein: CASSPSGTGGIGELFF. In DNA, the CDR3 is TGTGCCAGCTCACCATCCGGGACAGGGGGAATCGGGGAGCTGTTTTTT.

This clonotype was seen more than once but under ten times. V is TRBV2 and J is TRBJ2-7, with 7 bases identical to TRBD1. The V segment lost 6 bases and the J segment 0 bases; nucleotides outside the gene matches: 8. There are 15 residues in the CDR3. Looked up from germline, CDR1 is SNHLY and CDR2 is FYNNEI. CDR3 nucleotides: TGTGCCAGCAGCGAGGACAGGATGAGCTCCTACGAGCAGTACTTC. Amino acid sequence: CASSEDRMSSYEQYF.

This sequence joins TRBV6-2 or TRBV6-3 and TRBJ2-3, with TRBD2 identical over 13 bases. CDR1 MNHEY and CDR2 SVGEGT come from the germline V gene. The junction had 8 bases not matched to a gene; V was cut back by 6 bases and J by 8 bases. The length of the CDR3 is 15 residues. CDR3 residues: CASSYGLAGDGTQYF. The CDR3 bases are TGTGCCAGCAGCTATGGACTAGCGGGAGATGGTACGCAGTATTTT.

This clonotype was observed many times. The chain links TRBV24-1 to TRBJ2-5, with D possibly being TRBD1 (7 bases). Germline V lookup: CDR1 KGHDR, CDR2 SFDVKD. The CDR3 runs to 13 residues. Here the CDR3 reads CAIGAGGKETQYF. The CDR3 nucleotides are TGTGCAATTGGGGCAGGGGGGAAAGAGACCCAGTACTTC.

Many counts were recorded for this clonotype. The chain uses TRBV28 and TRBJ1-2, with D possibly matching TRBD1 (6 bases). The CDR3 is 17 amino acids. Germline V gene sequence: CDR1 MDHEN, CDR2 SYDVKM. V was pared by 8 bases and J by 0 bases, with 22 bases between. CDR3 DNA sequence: TGTGCCAGCCGTATGACCGGGACAAGGGATACTAACTATGGCTACACCTTC. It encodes CASRMTGTRDTNYGYTF.

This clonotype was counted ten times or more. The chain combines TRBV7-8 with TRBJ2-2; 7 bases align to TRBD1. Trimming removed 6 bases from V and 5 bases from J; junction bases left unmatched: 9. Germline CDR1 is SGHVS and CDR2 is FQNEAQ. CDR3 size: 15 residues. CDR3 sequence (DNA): TGTGCCAGCAGAGATCTGACAGGGTGGACCGGGGAGCTGTTTTTT. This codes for CASRDLTGWTGELFF.

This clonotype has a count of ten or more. CDR3 region: CRGTSGSNEQFF. The CDR3 DNA is TGCAGAGGGACTAGCGGGAGTAATGAGCAGTTCTTC. J is TRBJ2-1 and V is TRBV20-1; 14 bases fit TRBD2. The CDR3 has 12 residues. Germline CDR1 reads DFQATT; CDR2 reads SNEGSKA (reference sequence).